This T cell receptor (beta chain) was documented in a study of Graves' ophthalmopathy and Graves' hyperthyroidism. The sequenced template was RNA, covering the TCR beta CDR3 region. First-round RT-PCR relied on HTBI primers, and a second-round multiplex PCR came next. In TCRdb, the multiplex PCR reads were re-called with MiXCR into one record per CDR3 protein. The sample contains about 620,000 distinct CDR3 sequences, about a fifth of which appear only once. The CDR3 has 14 amino acids. V dropped 4 bases and J dropped 0 bases, with 10 bases sitting between them. Looked up from germline, CDR1 is SQVTM and CDR2 is ANQGSEA. At least ten counts were recorded for this clonotype. What it binds is not known. General study points: Blood samples also showed most expanded thyroid clonotypes exceeding 0.001 frequency.

Among the exclusions were patients with other autoimmune diseases, uncontrolled infections, pregnancy or lactation. The PBMCs originated from around 11 ml of fresh peripheral blood. J is TRBJ1-3 and V is TRBV29-1; D remains ambiguous. Sample: peripheral blood. This TCR was sampled from a woman in her late teens or twenties with stable Graves' hyperthyroidism. Some clones in this sample may be carry-over from other donors' samples. The CDR3 nucleotides read TGCAGCGTTGTTGTGCCCAGCTCTGGAAACACCATATATTTT. Translating gives CSVVVPSSGNTIYF.